The entry below gives a single T cell receptor (beta chain) sequence along with its context. As yet, its antigen is unknown. This sample stems from a study of long-term antiretroviral therapy in people with HIV. Whole-study results and caveats: Following ART, diversity rose but still fell short of transplant donor controls. Against controls, HIV repertoires showed narrower ranges of CDR3 length.

This CDR3 region has 14 residues. Germline-derived CDR1 and CDR2 are MDHEN and SYDVKM. The V end was cut by 6 bases, the J end by 5 bases, with 16 bases between. Every one of the donors gave at least one pre-ART PBMC sample and at least two post-ART PBMC samples. This was the immunoSEQ v3.0 assay at survey level. Measured with immunoSEQ multiplex PCR; TCRdb has only the in-frame clones, and not every one. The data show more than 35,000 clones, 86% seen once. The sequencing used unsorted PBMCs, collected just before starting antiretroviral therapy. This sequence originates from a woman aged 18 to 35 with HIV. The J gene is TRBJ2-5, the V gene TRBV28; TRBD1 is a possible D gene (6 bases). The CDR3: CASSETGFQETQYF. CDR3 DNA: TGTGCCAGCAGCGAAACAGGGTTTCAGGAGACCCAGTACTTC.